These 28 T cell receptor beta chains were sequenced from one sample in a study of monozygotic twins with inflammatory bowel disease. TCRdb reprocessed the 5' RACE reads, with one entry per CDR3 protein and no DNA. The sample has some 200,000 distinct CDR3 sequences, and its top ten clones hold 1.5% to 2%. Input material: blood. The receptors were gathered from a human donor with ulcerative colitis or Crohn's disease, or a healthy co-twin of an affected twin (not recorded which).

This chain joins TRBV5-1 and TRBJ1-2; TCRdb returns TRBD1, unconfirmable since there is no DNA. Germline CDR1 reads SGHRS; CDR2 reads YFSETQ. CDR3 length equals 18 residues. CDR3 loop: CASSLRAGGQGGNYGYTF.

V usage is TRBV6-1 and J usage is TRBJ1-6; lacking DNA, the TRBD1 call made by TCRdb goes unchecked. There are 17 residues in the CDR3. Germline loops: CDR1 MNHNS, CDR2 SASEGT. The CDR3 reads CASSGQGARSYNSPLHF.

This sequence joins TRBV6-5 and TRBJ1-2. The CDR3 length is 13 residues. Germline V gene lookup returns CDR1 MNHEY and CDR2 SVGAGI. The CDR3 loop is CASSTTINYGYTF.

V is TRBV20-1 and J is TRBJ1-1; the TCRdb D gene call, TRBD1, has no DNA to confirm it. The CDR3 totals 14 residues. CDR1 and CDR2 from the germline V gene are DFQATT and SNEGSKA (reference sequence). CDR3 in amino acids: CSARLSLVNTEAFF.

This sequence joins TRBV5-1 and TRBJ1-1; TCRdb lists TRBD1, though no DNA is available to test this call. CDR3 length: 16 amino acids. Germline V gives CDR1 SGHRS, CDR2 YFSETQ. This chain's CDR3 is CASSLGGPQMNTEAFF.

The rearrangement uses TRBV3-1 and TRBJ1-4. Germline CDR1 and CDR2: LGHDT and YNNKEL (reference sequence). CDR3 length equals 16 residues. The CDR3 region is CASSQDKLATNEKLFF.

The V call is TRBV6-5, the J call TRBJ2-3. CDR1 MNHEY and CDR2 SVGAGI come from the germline V gene. The CDR3 covers 15 residues. The CDR3 spells CASSYRRRRTDTQYF.

The chain carries TRBV19 and TRBJ2-2. This CDR3 comprises 16 residues. The germline V gene encodes CDR1 LNHDA and CDR2 SQIVND (reference sequence). CDR3 residues: CASRIRLAGGPGELFF.

The chain recombines TRBV2 with TRBJ1-5; TCRdb picks TRBD1, but there is no DNA to check that call. Germline assignment: CDR1 SNHLY and CDR2 FYNNEI. The CDR3 covers 15 residues. Here the CDR3 reads CASSDTTAVSGAQHF.

The chain uses TRBV29-1 and TRBJ1-1; TCRdb's D call of TRBD1 is untestable without DNA. The CDR3 is 11 residues long. Germline CDR1 is SQVTM and CDR2 is ANQGSEA. This CDR3 is CSAGTGRRAFF.

The chain couples TRBV18 to TRBJ2-3. Germline lookup yields CDR1 KGHSH and CDR2 LQKENI. CDR3 length equals 14 residues. Here the CDR3 reads CASSRAASTDTQYF. The whole variable domain, filled in from reference TRBV18 and TRBJ2-3, reads NAGVMQNPRHLVRRRGQEARLRCSPMKGHSHVYWYRQLPEEGLKFMVYLQKENIIDESGMPKERFSAEFPKEGPSILRIQQVVRGDSAAYFCASSRAASTDTQYFGPGTRLTVL.

This sequence joins TRBV2 and TRBJ1-2; as DNA is missing, the TRBD1 call by TCRdb cannot be tested. The CDR3 has 15 residues. Germline-derived CDR1 and CDR2 are SNHLY and FYNNEI. CDR3 protein: CASRLPTGANYGYTF.

The J gene is TRBJ1-4, the V gene TRBV18; TCRdb reports TRBD1, a call that lacks DNA to check it against. The length of the CDR3 is 16 residues. CDR1 and CDR2 from the germline V gene are KGHSH and LQKENI. The chain's CDR3 is CASSPPYRGRGEKLFF.

This chain links TRBV19 with TRBJ1-1. This CDR3 contains 15 residues. Germline values: CDR1 LNHDA, CDR2 SQIVND (reference sequence). The CDR3 here is CASSRFRQGNTEAFF.

The CDR3 spells CATLSGTGELFF. The chain recombines TRBV24-1 with TRBJ2-2. The germline V gene encodes CDR1 KGHDR and CDR2 SFDVKD. The CDR3 extends over 12 amino acids.

The V call is TRBV19, the J call TRBJ1-6. Germline loops: CDR1 LNHDA, CDR2 SQIVND (reference sequence). The CDR3 runs 14 residues. CDR3 amino acids: CASSPGHHNSPLHF.

J is TRBJ2-1 and V is TRBV20-1; absent DNA, TCRdb's TRBD2 call cannot be checked. Germline lookup yields CDR1 DFQATT and CDR2 SNEGSKA (reference sequence). The length of the CDR3 is 15 residues. The CDR3 region is CSALRSGGGVYEQFF.

CDR3 amino acids: CASSQGARTDTQYF. The J gene is TRBJ2-3, the V gene TRBV11-2; TCRdb's D call, TRBD1, is unchecked because there is no DNA. Germline CDR1 and CDR2: SGHAT and FQNNGV. CDR3 length equals 14 residues.

The chain employs TRBV7-9 and TRBJ2-7; the TRBD1 assignment by TCRdb is unverifiable without DNA. Germline V gene sequence: CDR1 SEHNR, CDR2 FQNEAQ (reference sequence). This CDR3 has 13 amino acids. CDR3 protein: CASRQGSSYEQYF.

V usage is TRBV7-9 and J usage is TRBJ2-1. The CDR3 sequence is 12 residues long. Per the germline V gene, CDR1 is SEHNR and CDR2 is FQNEAQ (reference sequence). CDR3 residues: CASQWEYNEQFF.

The rearrangement joins TRBV27 to TRBJ1-2. This CDR3 has 12 residues. Germline V lookup: CDR1 MNHEY, CDR2 SMNVEV (reference sequence). The chain's CDR3 is CASSTSNYGYTF.

The genes are TRBV5-6 and TRBJ2-3; TCRdb calls TRBD2, which cannot be checked without DNA. Germline lookup yields CDR1 SGHDT and CDR2 YYEEEE. The CDR3 contains 15 residues. This CDR3 reads CASSLLLLAGDTQYF.

This rearrangement joins TRBV7-2 to TRBJ2-7; as DNA is missing, the TRBD2 call by TCRdb cannot be tested. The CDR3 contains 15 residues. CDR1 and CDR2 (germline): SGHTA, FQGNSA. CDR3 region: CASSLQDSPSYEQYF.

This chain connects TRBV11-2 to TRBJ1-6. CDR3 length: 12 amino acids. CDR1 SGHAT and CDR2 FQNNGV come from the germline V gene. The CDR3 sequence is CASSLDLSPLHF.

The chain has TRBV5-1 and TRBJ1-1; with no DNA, the TCRdb D assignment of TRBD1 cannot be verified. CDR1 is SGHRS and CDR2 is YFSETQ in the germline V gene. The CDR3 is made up of 18 amino acids. CDR3 region: CASSLNAYPGRVNTEAFF.

The V and J genes are TRBV2 and TRBJ1-1; with no DNA, the TCRdb D assignment of TRBD1 cannot be verified. CDR3 length: 13 residues. CDR1 and CDR2 (germline): SNHLY, FYNNEI. CDR3 region: CASSVGRVDEAFF.

The V gene is TRBV5-1, the J gene TRBJ1-5; the D call from TCRdb, TRBD1, cannot be confirmed without DNA. CDR1 SGHRS and CDR2 YFSETQ come from the germline V gene. The CDR3 spans 16 residues. This CDR3 reads CASSSSGTGGNQPQHF.

This chain links TRBV9 with TRBJ1-6. Germline V gene lookup returns CDR1 SGDLS and CDR2 YYNGEE. There are 16 residues in the CDR3. The CDR3 sequence is CASSLRDQAYNSPLHF.